The 19 T cell receptor beta chains presented below share a single source sample, sequenced in a study of cytomegalovirus exposure and HLA in healthy donors. The PCR had 60 Vbeta and 13 Jbeta primers. Produced via immunoSEQ multiplex PCR; TCRdb's table is partial and in-frame only. The sample carries approximately 100,000 clones, about 75% recorded once. Sequenced sample: PBMCs. Receptors were obtained from a woman aged 18-29 years in good health and CMV-seropositive.

The chain uses TRBV28 and TRBJ1-2; 9 nucleotides line up with TRBD1. J was trimmed by 7 bases and V by 7 bases; bases with no gene match: 10. Germline-derived CDR1 and CDR2 are MDHEN and SYDVKM. The CDR3 extends over 14 amino acids. The CDR3 DNA is TGTGCCAGCACCGGAGCGGGACAGGGCGTTGGCTACACCTTC. Amino acid sequence: CASTGAGQGVGYTF.

The J gene is TRBJ1-1, the V gene TRBV23-1; D not resolved. TRBV23-1 qualifies as an ORF whose function is uncertain. The CDR3 is 13 residues long. Trimming shortened V by 0 bases and J by 1 base, and 3 bases separated the two germline ends. The CDR3 nucleotides read TGCGCCAGCAGTCAATCACAGAACACTGAAGCTTTCTTT. Translating gives CASSQSQNTEAFF.

The chain recombines TRBV10-3 with TRBJ2-2, with TRBD2 matching over 16 bases. In germline, CDR1 is ENHRY, CDR2 SYGVKD. The CDR3 contains 16 residues. The V segment lost 9 bases and the J segment 0 bases; nucleotides outside the gene matches: 1. This chain's CDR3 is CAMGLAGGTNTGELFF. The CDR3, as DNA: TGTGCCATGGGACTAGCGGGAGGGACGAACACCGGGGAGCTGTTTTTT.

This clone was recorded a few times. V and J are TRBV11-1 and TRBJ2-5; 14 nucleotides align to TRBD2. Looked up from germline, CDR1 is SGHAT and CDR2 is FQDESV (reference sequence). V lost 5 bases to trimming and J lost 2 bases; unmatched junction nucleotides: 7. CDR3 length: 17 amino acids. DNA of the CDR3: TGTGCCAGCAGCCTTGGACTAGCGGGAGGTTTACAAGAGACCCAGTACTTC. Its protein is CASSLGLAGGLQETQYF.

The chain is built from TRBV5-1 and TRBJ1-4, with a possible D match to TRBD1 (5 bases). The CDR3 has 14 amino acids. Germline V gene sequence: CDR1 SGHRS, CDR2 YFSETQ. Trimming took 5 bases from V and 1 from J, leaving 9 bases between them. The CDR3 protein is CASRVQGTNEKLFF. CDR3 nucleotides: TGCGCCAGCAGGGTCCAGGGAACTAATGAAAAACTGTTTTTT.

Notes on this clone: Other DNA sequences in the same sample also yield this CDR3. The V call is TRBV5-1, the J call TRBJ1-4; 7 bases are a match to TRBD1. Trimming at V came to 0 bases and at J to 6 bases, leaving 5 bases not matched to a gene. The V gene's germline CDR1 is SGHRS and CDR2 YFSETQ. The CDR3 is made up of 15 amino acids. The CDR3 region is CASSLEGAYDEKLFF. The CDR3 DNA reads as TGCGCCAGCAGCTTGGAGGGGGCGTATGATGAAAAACTGTTTTTT.

The chain is built from TRBV7-9 and TRBJ1-2; 10 bases line up with TRBD1. CDR3 length: 14 amino acids. CDR1 SEHNR and CDR2 FQNEAQ come from the germline V gene (reference sequence). The V gene end was trimmed by 6 bases and the J gene end by 7 bases; junction bases not matched to a gene: 8. CDR3 region: CASSSRQGAFGYTF. Here the CDR3 DNA reads TGTGCCAGCAGTTCGCGACAGGGGGCCTTTGGCTACACCTTC.

The V gene is TRBV9, the J gene TRBJ1-1; D unresolved. Germline CDR1 is SGDLS and CDR2 is YYNGEE. Deletions cut 2 bases from V and 4 bases from J, with 12 bases between. This CDR3 region has 14 residues. The CDR3: CASSVAGMGTEAFF. For the CDR3, the DNA is TGTGCCAGCAGCGTGGCGGGGATGGGCACTGAAGCTTTCTTT.

The chain is built from TRBV5-1 and TRBJ1-4; D might be TRBD1 (5 bases). Trimming left V 4 bases short and J 8 bases short, with 15 bases between. This CDR3 has 14 amino acids. Germline V gene lookup returns CDR1 SGHRS and CDR2 YFSETQ. CDR3 amino acids: CASSIRAPGEKLFF. Here the CDR3 DNA reads TGCGCCAGCAGCATCCGGGCCCCAGGGGAAAAACTGTTTTTT. Combining the CDR3 with reference TRBV5-1 and TRBJ1-4 gives the whole variable domain KAGVTQTPRYLIKTRGQQVTLSCSPISGHRSVSWYQQTPGQGLQFLFEYFSETQRNKGNFPGRFSGRQFSNSRSEMNVSTLELGDSALYLCASSIRAPGEKLFFGSGTQLSVL.

The V call is TRBV7-2, the J call TRBJ2-1; D call uncertain. Trimming took 3 bases from V and 10 from J, leaving 7 bases between them. The length of the CDR3 is 11 residues. Germline V gene lookup returns CDR1 SGHTA and CDR2 FQGNSA. CDR3: CASSFLVEQFF. In nucleotides, the CDR3 is TGTGCCAGCAGCTTCCTAGTAGAGCAGTTCTTC. The whole variable domain, filled in from reference TRBV7-2 and TRBJ2-1, reads GAGVSQSPSNKVTEKGKDVELRCDPISGHTALYWYRQSLGQGLEFLIYFQGNSAPDKSGLPSDRFSAERTGGSVSTLTIQRTQQEDSAVYLCASSFLVEQFFGPGTRLTVL.

This clone was found a few times. The CDR3 nucleotides read TGTGCCAGCAGCTTTTCCGGGACAGGGAAGGTCGGGGAGCTGTTTTTT. Protein product: CASSFSGTGKVGELFF. The chain recombines TRBV5-6 with TRBJ2-2; 9 nucleotides line up with TRBD1. J lost 7 bases, V lost 2 bases, and 9 bases had no gene match. Per the germline V gene, CDR1 is SGHDT and CDR2 is YYEEEE. The length of the CDR3 is 16 residues. Complete variable domain (other parts from reference TRBV5-6 and TRBJ2-2): DAGVTQSPTHLIKTRGQQVTLRCSPKSGHDTVSWYQQALGQGPQFIFQYYEEEERQRGNFPDRFSGHQFPNYSSELNVNALLLGDSALYLCASSFSGTGKVGELFFGEGSRLTVL.

The gene calls are TRBV30 and TRBJ2-1; TRBD2 matches 9 bases. The V segment lost 4 bases and the J segment 8 bases; nucleotides outside the gene matches: 12. Germline V gene sequence: CDR1 GTSNPN, CDR2 SVGIG (reference sequence). The CDR3 loop spans 15 amino acids. CDR3 bases: TGTGCCTGGATCACCTTTAGCGGGAGTAGGCATGAGCAGTTCTTC. This sequence encodes CAWITFSGSRHEQFF. Filled out from reference TRBV30 and TRBJ2-1, the complete variable domain reads SQTIHQWPATLVQPVGSPLSLECTVEGTSNPNLYWYRQAAGRGLQLLFYSVGIGQISSEVPQNLSASRPQDRQFILSSKKLLLSDSGFYLCAWITFSGSRHEQFFGPGTRLTVL.

The rearrangement joins TRBV6-5 to TRBJ2-3; D remains ambiguous. V lost 2 bases and J lost 0, with 9 bases in between. The germline V gene encodes CDR1 MNHEY and CDR2 SVGAGI. This CDR3 region has 15 residues. CDR3 in amino acids: CASSYAVASTDTQYF. CDR3 in DNA: TGTGCCAGCAGTTACGCGGTGGCAAGCACAGATACGCAGTATTTT.

For this clone: An end of the junction differs from the germline gene, which may be a read error. This sequence joins TRBV4-2 and TRBJ2-7, with 11 bases fitting TRBD2. This CDR3 comprises 17 residues. The V gene's germline CDR1 is LGHNA and CDR2 YNFKEQ. The CDR3 DNA sequence: TGTGCCAGCAGCCACGAGACTAGCGGGACAGGGAAAGGTGAGCAGCACTTC. Amino acid sequence: CASSHETSGTGKGEQHF.

Of note for this clone: The germline gene is not matched at one end of the junction; a read error may be the cause. The J gene is TRBJ1-5, the V gene TRBV4-1; D is possibly TRBD1 (5 bases). The CDR3 spans 15 residues. Germline values: CDR1 MGHRA, CDR2 YSYEKL. CDR3 region: CASRTVGGSNQPQNF. CDR3 DNA: TGCGCCAGCAGGACCGTGGGGGGGAGCAATCAGCCCCAGAATTTT.

The sample holds a few counts of this clone. The chain joins TRBV4-2 to TRBJ2-1; 10 positions agree with TRBD2. The CDR3 runs 16 residues. Looked up from germline, CDR1 is LGHNA and CDR2 is YNFKEQ. Unmatched junction bases numbered 5, after V lost 0 bases and J lost 6 bases. The CDR3 region is CASSQDQSGRGNEQFF. CDR3 DNA: TGTGCCAGCAGCCAAGATCAGAGCGGGAGGGGCAATGAGCAGTTCTTC.

V is TRBV7-9 and J is TRBJ1-1; TRBD1 might be the D (5 bases). Germline values: CDR1 SEHNR, CDR2 FQNEAQ (reference sequence). The ends were cut back, 0 bases at V and 6 bases at J, with 11 bases in the middle. The CDR3 covers 14 residues. DNA for the CDR3: TGTGCCAGCAGCTTAGCCGGGACTAGGCCTGAAGCTTTCTTT. Protein product: CASSLAGTRPEAFF. Together with reference TRBV7-9 and TRBJ1-1, the CDR3 gives the full variable domain: DTGVSQNPRHKITKRGQNVTFRCDPISEHNRLYWYRQTLGQGPEFLTYFQNEAQLEKSRLLSDRFSAERPKGSFSTLEIQRTEQGDSAMYLCASSLAGTRPEAFFGQGTRLTVV.

This clone is judged medium-sized. V and J are TRBV19 and TRBJ2-2; maybe TRBD1 (6 bases). V lost 0 bases, J lost 3 bases, and 11 bases lay in between. The length of the CDR3 is 16 residues. The germline gives CDR1 LNHDA, CDR2 SQIVND (reference sequence). CDR3 coding DNA: TGTGCCAGTAGTATAGATACCGCAGGGGACACCGGGGAGCTGTTTTTT. It is translated as CASSIDTAGDTGELFF.

This clone came up once. The rearrangement links TRBV28 to TRBJ1-1, with D possibly TRBD1 on 5 matching bases. The CDR3 is 14 amino acids. Looked up from germline, CDR1 is MDHEN and CDR2 is SYDVKM. The germline V and J ends were trimmed by 2 bases and 7 bases, with 14 bases remaining between them. The DNA for the CDR3 is TGTGCCAGCAGTTTAGGGGCACAGGCAGTTGAAGCTTTCTTT. Residues: CASSLGAQAVEAFF. The full variable domain, completed using reference TRBV28 and TRBJ1-1, is DVKVTQSSRYLVKRTGEKVFLECVQDMDHENMFWYRQDPGLGLRLIYFSYDVKMKEKGDIPEGYSVSREKKERFSLILESASTNQTSMYLCASSLGAQAVEAFFGQGTRLTVV.